This T cell receptor beta chain was identified during a study of CD8 T cells in ankylosing spondylitis. V lost 6 bases to trimming and J lost 2 bases, with 13 bases between them. The CDR3 consists of 14 residues. This clonotype was recorded many times. MiXCR was run by TCRdb on the 5' RACE reads, yielding one entry per CDR3 protein. The sample shows fewer than 350,000 distinct CDR3 sequences, approximately 10% of them seen only once. This chain links TRBV12-3 or TRBV12-4 with TRBJ1-1; no reliable D call. The receptor was isolated from a female donor with ankylosing spondylitis or in good health (not recorded which). Sequenced sample: blood, either unsorted or a sorted T cell fraction (not recorded which). CDR3 protein: CASSPQLTNTEAFF. The CDR3 DNA reads TGTGCCAGCAGCCCTCAGTTGACCAACACTGAAGCTTTCTTT.